This note documents a single TCR beta chain sequence. What it binds is unknown. The sample belongs to a study of cytomegalovirus exposure and HLA in healthy donors. 60 Vbeta and 13 Jbeta primers were used in PCR. Method: immunoSEQ multiplex PCR; TCRdb's copy keeps in-frame clones and lacks some. The profile shows 35,000 to 55,000 clones, under 60% of them singletons. CDR3 length equals 19 residues. V shed 6 bases and J 4 bases; nucleotides not matched to a gene: 15. Study results and limitations: In a later analysis, parvovirus B19, influenza, CMV and Epstein-Barr virus appeared linked to several top co-occurrence clusters. Association of a missense DCLRE1C variant with TCR beta V- and J-gene trimming was reported in a later analysis. There were a few CMV-associated chains whose specificity for CMV antigens was confirmed in vitro. The sole available immune exposure information was CMV serostatus.

The material sequenced was PBMCs. The TCR sequence derives from a man aged 60 to 69 in good health and CMV-seronegative. The chain employs TRBV6-7 and TRBJ2-1, with 13 bases matching TRBD2. TRBV6-7 is noted as an ORF with a role that remains uncertain. The CDR3 is CASSPRTSGRPSGYNEQFF. CDR3 DNA: TGTGCCAGCAGCCCCCGGACTAGCGGGAGACCCTCTGGGTACAATGAGCAGTTCTTC.